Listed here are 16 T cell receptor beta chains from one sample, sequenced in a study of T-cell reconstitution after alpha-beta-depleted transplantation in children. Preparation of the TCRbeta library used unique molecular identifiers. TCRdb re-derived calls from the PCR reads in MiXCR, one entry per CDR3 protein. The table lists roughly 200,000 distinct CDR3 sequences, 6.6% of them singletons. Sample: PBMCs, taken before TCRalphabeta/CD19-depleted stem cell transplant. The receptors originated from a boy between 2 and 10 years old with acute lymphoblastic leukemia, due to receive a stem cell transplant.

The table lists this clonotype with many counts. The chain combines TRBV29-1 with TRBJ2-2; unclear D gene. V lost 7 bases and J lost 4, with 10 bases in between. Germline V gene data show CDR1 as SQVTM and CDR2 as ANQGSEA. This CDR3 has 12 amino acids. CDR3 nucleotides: TGCAGCGCGATAATTGGCACCGGGGAGCTGTTTTTT. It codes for CSAIIGTGELFF.

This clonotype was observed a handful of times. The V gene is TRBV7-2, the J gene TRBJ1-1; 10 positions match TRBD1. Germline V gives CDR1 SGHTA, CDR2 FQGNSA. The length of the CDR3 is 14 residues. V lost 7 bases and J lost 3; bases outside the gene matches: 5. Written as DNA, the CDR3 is TGTGCCAGCATGAGGGACAGGGGTGACACTGAAGCTTTCTTT. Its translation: CASMRDRGDTEAFF.

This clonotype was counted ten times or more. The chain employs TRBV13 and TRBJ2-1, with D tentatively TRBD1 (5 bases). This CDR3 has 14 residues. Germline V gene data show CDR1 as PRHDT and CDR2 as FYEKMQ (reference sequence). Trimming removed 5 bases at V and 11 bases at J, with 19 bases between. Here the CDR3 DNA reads TGTGCCAGCAGCCCCTCCGACAGAAACCCTCAGCAGTTCTTC. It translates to CASSPSDRNPQQFF.

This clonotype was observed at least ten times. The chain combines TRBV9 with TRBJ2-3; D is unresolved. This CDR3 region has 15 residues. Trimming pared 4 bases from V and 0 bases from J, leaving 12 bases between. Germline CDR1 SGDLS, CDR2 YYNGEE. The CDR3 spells CASSPRRSSTDTQYF. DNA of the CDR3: TGTGCCAGCAGCCCGAGACGGTCTAGCACAGATACGCAGTATTTT.

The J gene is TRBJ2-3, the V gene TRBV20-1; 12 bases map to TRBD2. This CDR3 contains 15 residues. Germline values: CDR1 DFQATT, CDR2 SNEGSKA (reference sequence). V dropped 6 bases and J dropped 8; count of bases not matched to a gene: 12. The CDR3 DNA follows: TGCAGTGCACCCCGATCCCTAGCGGGGGGGTTTACGCAGTATTTT. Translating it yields CSAPRSLAGGFTQYF.

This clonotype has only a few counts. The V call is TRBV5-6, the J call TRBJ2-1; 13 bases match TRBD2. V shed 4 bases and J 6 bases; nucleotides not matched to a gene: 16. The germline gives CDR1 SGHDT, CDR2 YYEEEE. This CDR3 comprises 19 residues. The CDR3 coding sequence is TGTGCCAGCAGCCCACCCTTGACTAGCGGGAGGTACCGGGGCAATGAGCAGTTCTTC. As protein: CASSPPLTSGRYRGNEQFF.

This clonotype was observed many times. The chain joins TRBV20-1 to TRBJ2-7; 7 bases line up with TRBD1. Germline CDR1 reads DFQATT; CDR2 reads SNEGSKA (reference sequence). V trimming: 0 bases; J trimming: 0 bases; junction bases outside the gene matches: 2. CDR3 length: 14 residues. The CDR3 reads CSARDYRGSYEQYF. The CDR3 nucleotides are TGCAGTGCTAGAGATTACAGGGGCTCCTACGAGCAGTACTTC.

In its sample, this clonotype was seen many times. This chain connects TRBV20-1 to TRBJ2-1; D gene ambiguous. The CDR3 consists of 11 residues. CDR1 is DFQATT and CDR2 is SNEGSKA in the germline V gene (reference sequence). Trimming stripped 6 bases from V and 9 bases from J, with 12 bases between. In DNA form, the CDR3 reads TGCAGTGCCCCCGTTTCGGGTGAGCAGTTCTTC. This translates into CSAPVSGEQFF.

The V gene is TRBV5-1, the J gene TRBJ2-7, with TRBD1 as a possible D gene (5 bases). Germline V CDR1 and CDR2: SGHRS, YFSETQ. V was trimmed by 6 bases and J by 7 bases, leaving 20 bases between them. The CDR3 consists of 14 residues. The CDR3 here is CASTELTDSREQYF. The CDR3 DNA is TGCGCCAGCACAGAATTGACAGACTCCAGGGAGCAGTACTTC.

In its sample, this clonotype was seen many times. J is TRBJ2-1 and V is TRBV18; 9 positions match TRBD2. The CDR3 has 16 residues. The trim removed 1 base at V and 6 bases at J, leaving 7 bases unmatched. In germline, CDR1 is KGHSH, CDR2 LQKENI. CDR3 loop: CASSPLSGRTGNEQFF. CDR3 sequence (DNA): TGTGCCAGCTCACCACTTAGCGGGAGAACGGGCAATGAGCAGTTCTTC.

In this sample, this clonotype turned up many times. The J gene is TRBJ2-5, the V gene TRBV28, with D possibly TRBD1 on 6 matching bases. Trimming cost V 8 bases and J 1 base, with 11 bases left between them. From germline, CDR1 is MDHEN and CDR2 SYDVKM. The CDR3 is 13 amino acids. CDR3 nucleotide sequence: TGTGCCAGCCGAAGACAGGTCCAAGAGACCCAGTACTTC. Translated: CASRRQVQETQYF.

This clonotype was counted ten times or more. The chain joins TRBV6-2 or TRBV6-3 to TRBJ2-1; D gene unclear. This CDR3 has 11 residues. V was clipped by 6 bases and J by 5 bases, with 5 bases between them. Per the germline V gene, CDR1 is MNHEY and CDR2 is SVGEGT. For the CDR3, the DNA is TGTGCCAGCAGCCAAAACAATGAGCAGTTCTTC. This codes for CASSQNNEQFF.

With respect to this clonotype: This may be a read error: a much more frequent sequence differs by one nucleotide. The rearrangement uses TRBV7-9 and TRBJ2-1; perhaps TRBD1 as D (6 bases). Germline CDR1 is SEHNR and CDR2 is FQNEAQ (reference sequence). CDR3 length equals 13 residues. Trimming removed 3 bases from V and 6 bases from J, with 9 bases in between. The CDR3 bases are TGTGCCAGCAGCTTGGAGACAGGCAATGAGCAGTTCTTC. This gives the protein CASSLETGNEQFF.

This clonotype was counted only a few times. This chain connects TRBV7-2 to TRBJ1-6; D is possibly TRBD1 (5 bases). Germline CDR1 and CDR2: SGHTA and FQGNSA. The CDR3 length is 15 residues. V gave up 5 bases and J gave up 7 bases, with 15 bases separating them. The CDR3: CASSLRDGVNSPLHF. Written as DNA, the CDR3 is TGTGCCAGCAGCCTACGGGACGGGGTCAATTCACCCCTCCACTTT.

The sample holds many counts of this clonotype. The CDR3 loop reads CASSFVQGMDTQYF. DNA of the CDR3: TGCGCCAGCAGCTTTGTGCAGGGCATGGATACGCAGTATTTT. The chain has TRBV5-1 and TRBJ2-3, with TRBD1 as a possible D gene (5 bases). V gave up 2 bases and J gave up 6 bases, with 13 bases separating them. Germline V gives CDR1 SGHRS, CDR2 YFSETQ. The CDR3 extends over 14 amino acids.

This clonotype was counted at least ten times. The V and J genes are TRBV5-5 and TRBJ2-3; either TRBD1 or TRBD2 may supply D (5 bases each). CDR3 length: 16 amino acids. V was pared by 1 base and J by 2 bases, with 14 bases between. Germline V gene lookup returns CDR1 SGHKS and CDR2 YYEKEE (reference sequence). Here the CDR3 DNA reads TGTGCCAGCAGCTTGCCCGGGGCGCTAAACACAGATACGCAGTATTTT. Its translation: CASSLPGALNTDTQYF.